A selection of T cell receptor beta chains follows, all from one sample in a study of blood T cell repertoires in COVID-19. Using immunoSEQ multiplex PCR, the repertoire was profiled, and TCRdb retains in-frame clones only, with some absent. The sample records roughly 150,000 clones, 70% to 90% being singletons. Sequenced: peripheral blood. These receptors all stem from a man aged 55 to 69 with acute or convalescent COVID-19. Each CDR3 is given with its conserved first and last residue. The D gene is left open where the match is weak. For some rows the clone size is stated as once, few or many, or as a class when expanded; others skip it.

>-|TRBV7-2|-|TRBJ1-1
CASKVRQVNTEAFF
TGTGCCAGCAAGGTGAGACAGGTTAACACTGAAGCTTTCTTT
>TRBD1|TRBV6-5|-|TRBJ2-5
CASARRQGTQETQYF
TGTGCCAGCGCGCGTCGACAGGGGACCCAAGAGACCCAGTACTTC
>TRBD1|TRBV7-6|-|TRBJ1-1
CASSSVPTGGSGTEAFF
TGTGCCAGCAGCTCGGTCCCGACAGGGGGCTCGGGCACTGAAGCTTTCTTT
>-|TRBV19|-|TRBJ2-7
CASSLGTRSYEQYF
TGTGCCAGTAGTCTCGGGACTCGCTCCTACGAGCAGTACTTC
>-|TRBV4-2|-|TRBJ1-4
CASSLGGEKLFF
TGTGCCAGCAGCCTAGGCGGCGAAAAACTGTTTTTT
>TRBD1|TRBV7-7|few|TRBJ2-7
CASSLGQGAGYEQYF
TGTGCTAGCAGCTTAGGACAGGGGGCCGGTTACGAGCAGTACTTC
>TRBD1|TRBV9|-|TRBJ1-6
CASSEGQGRNSPLHF
TGTGCCAGCAGCGAAGGACAGGGGCGGAATTCACCCCTCCACTTT
>TRBD2|TRBV7-2|-|TRBJ2-7
CASSLTGGPNYEQYF
TGTGCCAGCAGCCTAACGGGGGGGCCAAACTACGAGCAGTACTTC
>-|TRBV12-3/TRBV12-4|-|TRBJ1-5
CASSFIGNQPQHF
TGTGCCAGCAGTTTTATAGGCAATCAGCCCCAGCATTTT
>-|TRBV5-6|-|TRBJ2-2
CASSNGLVRIGELFF
TGTGCCAGCAGCAATGGACTGGTCCGGATCGGGGAGCTGTTTTTT
>-|TRBV7-2|-|TRBJ1-2
CASSSPEGGVYGYTF
TGTGCCAGCAGCTCCCCCGAGGGCGGGGTCTATGGCTACACCTTC
>-|TRBV10-3|-|TRBJ1-1
CAISEATGMNTEAFF
TGTGCCATCAGTGAGGCGACGGGTATGAACACTGAAGCTTTCTTT
>-|TRBV6-5|-|TRBJ1-1
CASSYARAGANTEAFF
TGTGCCAGCAGTTACGCTCGTGCGGGAGCTAACACTGAAGCTTTCTTT
>-|TRBV24-1|-|TRBJ2-3
CATSEARPDTQYF
TGTGCCACCAGTGAAGCCCGTCCAGATACGCAGTATTTT
>TRBD1|TRBV3-1/TRBV3-2|-|TRBJ1-1
CASSRLQGSEAFF
TGTGCCAGCAGCCGTCTACAGGGGTCTGAAGCTTTCTTT
>-|TRBV7-2|-|TRBJ2-1
CASSLNNEQFF
TGTGCCAGCAGCCTTAACAATGAGCAGTTCTTC
>-|TRBV5-1|-|TRBJ1-2
CASSAEDWKRYTF
TGCGCCAGCAGCGCGGAGGACTGGAAACGGTACACCTTC
>TRBD2|TRBV5-4|-|TRBJ2-1
CASSSRLAEINEQFF
TGTGCCAGCAGCTCTCGGCTAGCGGAGATCAATGAGCAGTTCTTC
>-|TRBV3-1/TRBV3-2|-|TRBJ2-7
CASSLSSYEQYF
TGTGCCAGCAGCCTTAGCTCCTACGAGCAGTACTTC
>-|TRBV6-6|many|TRBJ1-2
CASTGDYGYTF
TGTGCCAGCACGGGTGACTATGGCTACACCTTC
>TRBD1|TRBV14|-|TRBJ2-7
CASSPRTGLSYEQYF
TGTGCCAGCAGCCCTAGGACAGGGCTCTCCTACGAGCAGTACTTC
>-|TRBV7-9|-|TRBJ1-2
CASSSSPLEGYTF
TGTGCCAGCAGTTCCTCACCGTTGGAGGGCTACACCTTC
>TRBD2|TRBV5-1|-|TRBJ2-7
CASSFQLAGGPLFEQYF
TGCGCCAGCAGCTTTCAGCTAGCGGGGGGGCCCCTCTTCGAGCAGTACTTC
>-|TRBV2|once|TRBJ1-6
CASSVEGSINNSPLHF
TGTGCCAGCAGTGTGGAGGGCTCTATCAATAATTCACCCCTCCACTTT
>-|TRBV24-1|-|TRBJ1-3
CATSEASGGTIYF
TGTGCCACCAGTGAAGCGTCTGGCGGCACCATATATTTT
>TRBD2|TRBV3-1/TRBV3-2|-|TRBJ2-1
CASGRSGSSYNEQFF
TGTGCCAGCGGACGAAGCGGGAGCTCCTACAATGAGCAGTTCTTC
>-|TRBV25-1|-|TRBJ1-1
CASSELRGTEAFF
TGTGCCAGCAGTGAATTACGGGGCACTGAAGCTTTCTTT
>-|TRBV3-1/TRBV3-2|-|TRBJ2-1
CASSQDRGTYNEQFF
TGTGCCAGCAGCCAAGACCGGGGGACCTACAATGAGCAGTTCTTC
>TRBD1|TRBV3-1/TRBV3-2|-|TRBJ2-3
CASSPRDRSTDTQYF
TGTGCCAGCAGCCCCCGGGACAGAAGCACAGATACGCAGTATTTT
>TRBD2|TRBV5-1|-|TRBJ2-7
CASSQASGGASKQYF
TGCGCCAGCAGCCAAGCATCCGGGGGGGCGAGTAAGCAGTACTTC
>-|TRBV24-1|-|TRBJ1-5
CATSDSAGRAGQPQHF
TGTGCCACCAGTGACTCGGCCGGCAGGGCTGGGCAGCCCCAGCATTTT
>TRBD1|TRBV5-3|-|TRBJ2-7
CARSPERGRDEQYF
TGTGCCAGAAGCCCGGAGAGGGGGCGCGACGAGCAGTACTTC
>-|TRBV18|once|TRBJ1-2
CASSPSLLSDGYTF
TGTGCCAGCTCACCGAGCCTCTTGAGTGATGGCTACACCTTC
>-|TRBV6-5|-|TRBJ2-1
CASDRYNEQFF
TGTGCCAGCGACAGATACAATGAGCAGTTCTTC
>TRBD1|TRBV30|-|TRBJ2-7
CACTPGQGLSYEQYF
TGTGCCTGCACCCCGGGACAGGGTTTATCCTACGAGCAGTACTTC
>-|TRBV19|-|TRBJ1-2
CASSVTSVGYTF
TGTGCCAGTAGTGTCACCTCGGTTGGCTACACCTTC
>-|TRBV5-4|-|TRBJ2-7
CASSLGQRLSEQYF
TGTGCCAGCAGTCTAGGACAGAGGCTTTCCGAGCAGTACTTC
>-|TRBV6-1|-|TRBJ2-1
CASSEAGGTGLGQFF
TGTGCCAGCAGTGAAGCGGGAGGGACAGGTCTTGGGCAGTTCTTC
>-|TRBV12-3/TRBV12-4|-|TRBJ2-4
CASSLGRGNIQYF
TGTGCCAGCAGTTTAGGTCGAGGGAACATTCAGTACTTC
>-|TRBV7-9|-|TRBJ1-5
CASSLGPGNLQPQHF
TGTGCCAGCAGCTTAGGACCGGGAAACTTGCAGCCCCAGCATTTT
>TRBD2|TRBV18|-|TRBJ2-2
CASSPLLVLAGETGELFF
TGTGCCAGCTCACCACTCCTCGTACTAGCGGGGGAGACCGGGGAGCTGTTTTTT
>TRBD1|TRBV19|-|TRBJ1-5
CASSISTGDGQPQHF
TGTGCCAGTAGTATTTCGACAGGGGACGGTCAGCCCCAGCATTTT
>-|TRBV27|-|TRBJ1-1
CASSLGGNTEAFF
TGTGCCAGCAGTTTAGGCGGGAACACTGAAGCTTTCTTT
>-|TRBV5-1|-|TRBJ1-4
CASSLAGGKEEKLFF
TGCGCCAGCAGCTTGGCCGGCGGAAAGGAAGAAAAACTGTTTTTT
>-|TRBV4-2|-|TRBJ1-2
CASSQESGRGRGNDGYTF
TGTGCCAGCAGCCAAGAGTCCGGGAGAGGAAGGGGTAATGATGGCTACACCTTC
>-|TRBV7-3|-|TRBJ1-1
CASSLRGRGVNTEAFF
TGTGCCAGCAGCTTAAGAGGGAGGGGTGTGAACACTGAAGCTTTCTTT
>-|TRBV5-5|-|TRBJ1-5
CASSLDTFSNQPQHF
TGTGCCAGCAGCTTGGACACCTTTAGCAATCAGCCCCAGCATTTT
>-|TRBV5-6|-|TRBJ2-7
CASSAPAGHPLMDEQYF
TGTGCCAGCAGCGCCCCGGCAGGCCATCCCCTCATGGACGAGCAGTACTTC
>TRBD1|TRBV4-1|-|TRBJ2-6
CASTPGQGSGANVLTF
TGCGCCAGCACCCCGGGACAGGGCTCTGGGGCCAACGTCCTGACTTTC
>-|TRBV7-2|-|TRBJ2-3
CASSRYTDTQYF
TGTGCCAGCAGCCGGTACACAGATACGCAGTATTTT
>-|TRBV29-1|-|TRBJ1-1
CSVDRGVRTEAFF
TGCAGCGTTGACAGGGGAGTGAGAACTGAAGCTTTCTTT
>-|TRBV18|-|TRBJ2-5
CASVTGLGETQYF
TGTGCCAGCGTCACAGGATTGGGAGAGACCCAGTACTTC
>-|TRBV6-5|-|TRBJ1-5
CASGEGLRNQPQHF
TGTGCCAGCGGGGAGGGCCTCCGAAATCAGCCCCAGCATTTT
>TRBD2|TRBV3-1/TRBV3-2|-|TRBJ2-7
CASSQEAGATYEQYF
TGTGCCAGCAGCCAAGAAGCGGGGGCCACCTACGAGCAGTACTTC
>TRBD1|TRBV5-4|once|TRBJ1-4
CASSPGQGRNEKLFF
TGTGCCAGCAGCCCCGGACAGGGGCGAAATGAAAAACTGTTTTTT
>-|TRBV13|-|TRBJ2-7
CASSFLLPGESYEQYF
TGTGCCAGCAGCTTCCTCCTTCCAGGCGAGTCTTACGAGCAGTACTTC
>-|TRBV27|-|TRBJ2-1
CASSSNYNEQFF
TGTGCCAGCAGTTCAAACTACAATGAGCAGTTCTTC
>TRBD1|TRBV25-1|-|TRBJ2-2
CASSETGASVGELFF
TGTGCCAGCAGTGAAACAGGGGCTTCCGTCGGGGAGCTGTTTTTT
>TRBD1|TRBV7-3|-|TRBJ2-3
CASSSNGQGADTQYF
TGTGCCAGCAGCTCCAATGGACAGGGGGCAGATACGCAGTATTTT